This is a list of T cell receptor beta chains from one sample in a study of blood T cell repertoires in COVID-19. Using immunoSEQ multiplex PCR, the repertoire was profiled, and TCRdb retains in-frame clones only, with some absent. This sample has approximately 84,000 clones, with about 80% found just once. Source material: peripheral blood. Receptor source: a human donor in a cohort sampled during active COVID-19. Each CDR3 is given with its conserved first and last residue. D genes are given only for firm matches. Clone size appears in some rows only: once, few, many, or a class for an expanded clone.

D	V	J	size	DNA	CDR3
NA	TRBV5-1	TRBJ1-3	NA	TGCGCCAGCAGCCCACAGGTTTCTGGAAACACCATATATTTT	CASSPQVSGNTIYF
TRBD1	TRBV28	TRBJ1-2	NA	TGTGCCAGCAGTGCCGGGGACAGGGGTAACTATGGCTACACCTTC	CASSAGDRGNYGYTF
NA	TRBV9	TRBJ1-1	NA	TGTGCCAGCAGCGCGGGGGGACGAGCTTTCTTT	CASSAGGRAFF
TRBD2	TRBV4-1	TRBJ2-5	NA	TGCGCCAGCAGCCCCTCCGACGGGGCGGCGGGGGCCCAGTACTTC	CASSPSDGAAGAQYF
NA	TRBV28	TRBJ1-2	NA	TGTGCCAGCAGTTTATACCCCCAGGGGATACGACATGGCTACACCTTC	CASSLYPQGIRHGYTF
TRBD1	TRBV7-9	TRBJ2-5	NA	TGTGCCAGCAGCTTAGTCGGGACAGCCCAAGAGACCCAGTACTTC	CASSLVGTAQETQYF
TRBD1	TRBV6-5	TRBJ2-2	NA	TGTGCCAGCAGTTACTTTCAGGGGGCAGGGACCGGGGAGCTGTTTTTT	CASSYFQGAGTGELFF
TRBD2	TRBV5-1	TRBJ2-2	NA	TGCGCCAGCAGATGGACTAGCGGGAGCTCCTTGAACACCGGGGAGCTGTTTTTT	CASRWTSGSSLNTGELFF
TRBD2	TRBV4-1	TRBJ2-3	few	TGCGCCAGCAGCCACCCAGCGGGAGGGCCGGGTGATACGCAGTATTTT	CASSHPAGGPGDTQYF
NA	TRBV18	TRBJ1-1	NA	TGTGCCAGCTCACCAGATACGAGTCCGAACACTGAAGCTTTCTTT	CASSPDTSPNTEAFF
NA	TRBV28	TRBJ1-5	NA	TGTGCCAGCAGTTTAGGGGGGGCCAAGCCCCAGCATTTT	CASSLGGAKPQHF
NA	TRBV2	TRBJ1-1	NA	TGTGCCAGCAGTGTACGGTTTCAGAACACTGAAGCTTTCTTT	CASSVRFQNTEAFF
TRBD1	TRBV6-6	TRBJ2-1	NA	TGTGCCAGCAGTTCTGAGACCAGGGGGAACAATGAGCAGTTCTTC	CASSSETRGNNEQFF
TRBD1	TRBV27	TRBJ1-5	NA	TGTGCCAGCAGTTCCGGGACAGGGAGATCTCAGCCCCAGCATTTT	CASSSGTGRSQPQHF
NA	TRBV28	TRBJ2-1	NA	TGTGCCACCTTTACTCCCCCCGGGAGCTTCAATGAGCAGTTCTTC	CATFTPPGSFNEQFF